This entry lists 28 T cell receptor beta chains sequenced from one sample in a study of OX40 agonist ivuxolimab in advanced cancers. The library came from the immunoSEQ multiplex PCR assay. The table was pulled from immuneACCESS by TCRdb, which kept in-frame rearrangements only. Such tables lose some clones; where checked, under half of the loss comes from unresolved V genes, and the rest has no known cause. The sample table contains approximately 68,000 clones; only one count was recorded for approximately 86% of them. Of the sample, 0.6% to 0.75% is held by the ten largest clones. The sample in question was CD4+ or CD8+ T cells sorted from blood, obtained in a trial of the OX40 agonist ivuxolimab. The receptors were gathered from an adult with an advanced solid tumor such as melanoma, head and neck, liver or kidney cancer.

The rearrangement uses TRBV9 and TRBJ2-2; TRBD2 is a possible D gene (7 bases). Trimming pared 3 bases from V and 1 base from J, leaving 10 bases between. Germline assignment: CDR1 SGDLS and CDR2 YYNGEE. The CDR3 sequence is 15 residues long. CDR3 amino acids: CASSAGGQNTGELFF. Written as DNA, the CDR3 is TGTGCCAGCAGCGCGGGGGGACAGAACACCGGGGAGCTGTTTTTT.

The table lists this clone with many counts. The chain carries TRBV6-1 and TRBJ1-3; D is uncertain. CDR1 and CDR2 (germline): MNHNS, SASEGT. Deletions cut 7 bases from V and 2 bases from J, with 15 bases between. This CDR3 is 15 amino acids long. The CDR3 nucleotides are TGTGCCAGCAACCCACTCAATAGCGCTGGAAACACCATATATTTT. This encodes CASNPLNSAGNTIYF.

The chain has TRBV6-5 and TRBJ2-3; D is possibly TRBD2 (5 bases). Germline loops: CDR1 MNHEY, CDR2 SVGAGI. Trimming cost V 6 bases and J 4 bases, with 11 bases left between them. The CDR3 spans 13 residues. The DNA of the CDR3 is TGTGCCAGCAGACCGGGAATCGCAGATACGCAGTATTTT. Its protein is CASRPGIADTQYF.

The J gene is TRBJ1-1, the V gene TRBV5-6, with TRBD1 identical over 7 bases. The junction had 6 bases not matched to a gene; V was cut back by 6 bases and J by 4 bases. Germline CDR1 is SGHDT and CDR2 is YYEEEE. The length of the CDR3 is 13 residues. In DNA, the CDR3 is TGTGCCAGCACCGGACAGGCGGGCACTGAAGCTTTCTTT. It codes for CASTGQAGTEAFF.

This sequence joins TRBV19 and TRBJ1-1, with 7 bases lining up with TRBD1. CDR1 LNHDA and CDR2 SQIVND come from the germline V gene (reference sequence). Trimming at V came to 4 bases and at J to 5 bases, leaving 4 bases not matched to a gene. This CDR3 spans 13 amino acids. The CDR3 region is CASSTRQGTEAFF. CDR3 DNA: TGTGCCAGTAGTACCCGACAGGGAACTGAAGCTTTCTTT.

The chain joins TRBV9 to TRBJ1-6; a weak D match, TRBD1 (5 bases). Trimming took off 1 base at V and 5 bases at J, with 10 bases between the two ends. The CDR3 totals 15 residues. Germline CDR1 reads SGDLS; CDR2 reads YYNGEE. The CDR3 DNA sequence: TGTGCCAGCAGCGTACAGGGCTGGGATAATTCACCCCTCCACTTT. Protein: CASSVQGWDNSPLHF. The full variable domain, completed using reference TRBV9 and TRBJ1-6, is DSGVTQTPKHLITATGQRVTLRCSPRSGDLSVYWYQQSLDQGLQFLIQYYNGEERAKGNILERFSAQQFPDLHSELNLSSLELGDSALYFCASSVQGWDNSPLHFGNGTRLTVT.

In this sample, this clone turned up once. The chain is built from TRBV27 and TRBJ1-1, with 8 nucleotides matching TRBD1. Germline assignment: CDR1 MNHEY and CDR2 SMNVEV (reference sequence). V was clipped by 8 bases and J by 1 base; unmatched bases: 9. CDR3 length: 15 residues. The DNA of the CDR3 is TGTGCCAGCGGTACAGGGGGAACTAGGAACACTGAAGCTTTCTTT. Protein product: CASGTGGTRNTEAFF.

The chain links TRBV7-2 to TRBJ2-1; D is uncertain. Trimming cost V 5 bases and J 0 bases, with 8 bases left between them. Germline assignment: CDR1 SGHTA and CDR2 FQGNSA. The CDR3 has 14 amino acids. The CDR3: CASSPRLSYNEQFF. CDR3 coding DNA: TGTGCCAGCAGCCCCCGACTCTCCTACAATGAGCAGTTCTTC. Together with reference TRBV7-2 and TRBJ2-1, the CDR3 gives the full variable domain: GAGVSQSPSNKVTEKGKDVELRCDPISGHTALYWYRQSLGQGLEFLIYFQGNSAPDKSGLPSDRFSAERTGGSVSTLTIQRTQQEDSAVYLCASSPRLSYNEQFFGPGTRLTVL.

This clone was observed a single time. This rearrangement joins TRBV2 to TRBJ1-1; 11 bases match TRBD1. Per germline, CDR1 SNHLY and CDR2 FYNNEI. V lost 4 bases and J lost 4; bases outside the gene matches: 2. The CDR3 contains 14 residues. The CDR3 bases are TGTGCCAGCAGTGGGGACAGGGGGAGCACTGAAGCTTTCTTT. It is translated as CASSGDRGSTEAFF.

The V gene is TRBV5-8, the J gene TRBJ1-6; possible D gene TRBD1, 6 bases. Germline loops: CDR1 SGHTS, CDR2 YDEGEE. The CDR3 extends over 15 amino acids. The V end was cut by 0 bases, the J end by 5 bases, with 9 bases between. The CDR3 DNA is TGTGCCAGCAGCTTGGTGGACAGAAATAATTCACCCCTCCACTTT. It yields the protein CASSLVDRNNSPLHF.

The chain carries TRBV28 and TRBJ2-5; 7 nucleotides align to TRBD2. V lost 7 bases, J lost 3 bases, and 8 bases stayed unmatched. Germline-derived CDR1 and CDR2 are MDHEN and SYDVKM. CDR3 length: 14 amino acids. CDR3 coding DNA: TGTGCCAGCACCCTCGGGGGGTTCGAAGAGACCCAGTACTTC. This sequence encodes CASTLGGFEETQYF. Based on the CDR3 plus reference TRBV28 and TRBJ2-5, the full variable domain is DVKVTQSSRYLVKRTGEKVFLECVQDMDHENMFWYRQDPGLGLRLIYFSYDVKMKEKGDIPEGYSVSREKKERFSLILESASTNQTSMYLCASTLGGFEETQYFGPGTRLLVL.

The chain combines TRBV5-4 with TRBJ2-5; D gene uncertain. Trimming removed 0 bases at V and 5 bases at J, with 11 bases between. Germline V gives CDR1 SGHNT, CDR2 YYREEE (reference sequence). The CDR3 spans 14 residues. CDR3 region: CASSLGGFGETQYF. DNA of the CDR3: TGTGCCAGCAGCTTGGGTGGGTTCGGGGAGACCCAGTACTTC.

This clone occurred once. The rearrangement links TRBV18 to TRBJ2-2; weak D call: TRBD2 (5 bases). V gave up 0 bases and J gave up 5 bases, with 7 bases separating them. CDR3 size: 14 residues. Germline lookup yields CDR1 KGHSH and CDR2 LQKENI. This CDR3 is CASSPPRVTGELFF. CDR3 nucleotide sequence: TGTGCCAGCTCACCACCGAGGGTTACCGGGGAGCTGTTTTTT.

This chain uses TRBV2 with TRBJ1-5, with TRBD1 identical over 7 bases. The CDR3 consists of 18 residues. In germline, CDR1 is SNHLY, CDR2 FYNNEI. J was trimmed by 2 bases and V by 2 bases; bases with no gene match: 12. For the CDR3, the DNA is TGTGCCAGCAGTGAATCCCCCCTCGGACAGGAGGGCAATCAGCCCCAGCATTTT. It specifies CASSESPLGQEGNQPQHF.

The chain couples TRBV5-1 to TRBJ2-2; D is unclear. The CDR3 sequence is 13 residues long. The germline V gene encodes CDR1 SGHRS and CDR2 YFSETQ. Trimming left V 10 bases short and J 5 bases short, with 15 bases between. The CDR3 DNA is TGCGCCCGAACCCCCCCCTGGACCGGGGAGCTGTTTTTT. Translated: CARTPPWTGELFF.

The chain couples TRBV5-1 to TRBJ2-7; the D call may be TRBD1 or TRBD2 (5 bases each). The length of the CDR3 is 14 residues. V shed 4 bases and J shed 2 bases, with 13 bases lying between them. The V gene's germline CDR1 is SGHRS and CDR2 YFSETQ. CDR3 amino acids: CASSHRDGPYEQYF. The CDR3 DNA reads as TGCGCCAGCAGCCACCGGGACGGACCCTACGAGCAGTACTTC.

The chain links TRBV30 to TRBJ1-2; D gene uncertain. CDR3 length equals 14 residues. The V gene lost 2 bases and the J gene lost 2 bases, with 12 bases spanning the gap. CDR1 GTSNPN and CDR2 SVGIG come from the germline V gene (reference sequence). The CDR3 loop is CAWSTRPGNYGYTF. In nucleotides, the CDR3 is TGTGCCTGGAGTACCCGTCCCGGGAACTATGGCTACACCTTC.

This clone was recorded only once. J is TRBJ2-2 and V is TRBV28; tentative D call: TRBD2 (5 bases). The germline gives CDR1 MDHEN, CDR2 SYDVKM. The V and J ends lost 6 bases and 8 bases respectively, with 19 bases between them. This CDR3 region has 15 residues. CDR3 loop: CASRTTDRGRGELFF. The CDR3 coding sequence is TGTGCCAGCAGGACCACGGACCGAGGGAGAGGGGAGCTGTTTTTT.

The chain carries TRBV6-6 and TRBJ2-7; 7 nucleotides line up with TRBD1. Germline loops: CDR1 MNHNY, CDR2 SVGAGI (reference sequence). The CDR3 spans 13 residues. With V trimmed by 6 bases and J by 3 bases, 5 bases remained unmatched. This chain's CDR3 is CASSRQGFYEQYF. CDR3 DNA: TGTGCCAGCAGCCGACAGGGTTTCTACGAGCAGTACTTC.

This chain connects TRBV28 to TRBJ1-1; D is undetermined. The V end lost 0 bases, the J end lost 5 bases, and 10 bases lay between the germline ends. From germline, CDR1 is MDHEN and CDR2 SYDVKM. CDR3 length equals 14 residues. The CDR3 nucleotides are TGTGCCAGCAGTTTATGGAGGGAAGAGACTGAAGCTTTCTTT. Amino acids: CASSLWREETEAFF.

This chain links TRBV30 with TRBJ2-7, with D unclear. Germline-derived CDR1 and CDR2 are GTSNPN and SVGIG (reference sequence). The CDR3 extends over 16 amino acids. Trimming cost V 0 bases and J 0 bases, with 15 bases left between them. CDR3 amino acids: CAWSVLGSPSSYEQYF. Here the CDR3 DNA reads TGTGCCTGGAGTGTACTTGGCAGCCCGAGCTCCTACGAGCAGTACTTC. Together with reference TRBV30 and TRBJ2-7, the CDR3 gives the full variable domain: SQTIHQWPATLVQPVGSPLSLECTVEGTSNPNLYWYRQAAGRGLQLLFYSVGIGQISSEVPQNLSASRPQDRQFILSSKKLLLSDSGFYLCAWSVLGSPSSYEQYFGPGTRLTVT.

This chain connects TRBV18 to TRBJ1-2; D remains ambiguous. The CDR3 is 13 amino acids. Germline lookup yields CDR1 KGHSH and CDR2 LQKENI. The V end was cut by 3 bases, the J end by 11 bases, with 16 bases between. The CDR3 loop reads CASSPVDADIYTF. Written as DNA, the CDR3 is TGTGCCAGCTCACCGGTGGACGCGGATATTTACACCTTC.

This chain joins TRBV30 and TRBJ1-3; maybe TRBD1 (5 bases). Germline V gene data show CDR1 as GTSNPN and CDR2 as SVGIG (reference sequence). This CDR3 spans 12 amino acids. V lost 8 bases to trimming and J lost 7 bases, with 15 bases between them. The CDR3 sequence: CALQPGGNTIYF. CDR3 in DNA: TGTGCCCTCCAACCGGGGGGGAACACCATATATTTT.

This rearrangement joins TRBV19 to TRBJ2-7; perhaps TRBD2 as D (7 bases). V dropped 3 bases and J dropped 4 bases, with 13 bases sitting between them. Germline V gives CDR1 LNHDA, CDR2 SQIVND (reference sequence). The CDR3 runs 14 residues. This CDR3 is CASSMAGARYEQYF. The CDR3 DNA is TGTGCCAGTAGTATGGCGGGGGCGAGATACGAGCAGTACTTC. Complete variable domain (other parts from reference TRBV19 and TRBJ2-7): DGGITQSPKYLFRKEGQNVTLSCEQNLNHDAMYWYRQDPGQGLRLIYYSQIVNDFQKGDIAEGYSVSREKKESFPLTVTSAQKNPTAFYLCASSMAGARYEQYFGPGTRLTVT.

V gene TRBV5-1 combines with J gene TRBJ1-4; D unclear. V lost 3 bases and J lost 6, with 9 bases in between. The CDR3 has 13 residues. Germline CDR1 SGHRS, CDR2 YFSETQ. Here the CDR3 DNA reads TGCGCCAGCAGCTCTATTCTGGATGAAAAACTGTTTTTT. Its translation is CASSSILDEKLFF. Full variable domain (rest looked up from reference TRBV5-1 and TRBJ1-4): KAGVTQTPRYLIKTRGQQVTLSCSPISGHRSVSWYQQTPGQGLQFLFEYFSETQRNKGNFPGRFSGRQFSNSRSEMNVSTLELGDSALYLCASSSILDEKLFFGSGTQLSVL.

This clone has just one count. The CDR3 here is CASSVGVVRNEQFF. The CDR3 coding sequence is TGTGCCAGCAGCGTAGGCGTGGTTAGGAATGAGCAGTTCTTC. The V call is TRBV9, the J call TRBJ2-1; no firm D call. The germline gives CDR1 SGDLS, CDR2 YYNGEE. The CDR3 sequence is 14 residues long. V was clipped by 0 bases and J by 7 bases, with 11 bases between them. The full variable domain, completed using reference TRBV9 and TRBJ2-1, is DSGVTQTPKHLITATGQRVTLRCSPRSGDLSVYWYQQSLDQGLQFLIQYYNGEERAKGNILERFSAQQFPDLHSELNLSSLELGDSALYFCASSVGVVRNEQFFGPGTRLTVL.

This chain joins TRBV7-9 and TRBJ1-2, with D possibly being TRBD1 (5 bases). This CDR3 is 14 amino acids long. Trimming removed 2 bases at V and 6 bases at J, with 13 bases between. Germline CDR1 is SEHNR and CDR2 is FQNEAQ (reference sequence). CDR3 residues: CASSLRRGTDGYTF. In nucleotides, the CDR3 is TGTGCCAGCAGCTTAAGAAGGGGTACAGATGGCTACACCTTC.

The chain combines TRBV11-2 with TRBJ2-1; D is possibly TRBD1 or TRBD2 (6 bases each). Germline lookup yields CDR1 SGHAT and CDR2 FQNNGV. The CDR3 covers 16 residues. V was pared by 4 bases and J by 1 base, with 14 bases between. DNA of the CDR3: TGTGCCAGCAGCTCTTCGGGGGCGAAATCCTACAATGAGCAGTTCTTC. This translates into CASSSSGAKSYNEQFF.